The clone carrying this T cell receptor beta chain is labeled medium-sized. Its target is not known. This sample is drawn from a study of immune heterogeneity within non-small cell lung tumors. Study background: A handful of squamous cell carcinomas, more than 8 non-squamous carcinomas and 1 not otherwise specified made up the tumors.

TCRs were amplified from approximately 600 ng gDNA of bulk tumor per sample. Several far-apart biopsies were taken per primary tumor during surgery. Their non-small cell lung cancer was newly diagnosed and untreated, and the patients underwent curative surgery. Study-wide results and limits: Clonotypes of T-cell receptor beta found at high frequency were largely distinct between individual patients.

CDR3 length equals 15 residues. With 1 base removed from V and 3 bases from J, the gap between germline ends came to 10 bases. The germline gives CDR1 SGHTA, CDR2 FQGNSA. It was a multiplex PCR that amplified TCR beta CDR3, with 32 V and 13 J primers. TCRdb re-analysed the multiplex PCR reads in MiXCR, keeping a single row per CDR3 protein. The table lists some 10,000 distinct CDR3 sequences, less than 30% of them singletons. Source material: lung tumor tissue. The TCR was taken from an older woman with non-small cell lung cancer. V usage is TRBV7-2 and J usage is TRBJ1-5; tentatively, D is TRBD1 (5 bases). CDR3 sequence reads: CASSLVSGPNQPQHF. In DNA form, the CDR3 reads TGTGCCAGCAGCTTAGTATCAGGGCCCAATCAGCCCCAGCATTTT.